Presented here are 14 T cell receptor beta chains from one specimen sequenced in a study of response to subunit inactivated influenza vaccine. TCRdb fed the RT-PCR reads into MiXCR, producing one record per CDR3 protein. The sample holds hundreds of thousands of distinct CDR3 sequences; roughly 8.2% are singletons and the top ten take 10% to 15%. This material consisted of PBMCs from blood, taken less than 30 months after vaccination. The receptor source for this set is a man aged 45-69 years who received an inactivated influenza vaccine.

The J gene is TRBJ2-6, the V gene TRBV12-3 or TRBV12-4; tentatively, D is TRBD2 (7 bases). The CDR3 loop spans 17 amino acids. V shed 5 bases and J shed 2 bases, with 16 bases lying between them. Here the CDR3 reads CASSPGGGAAGANVLTF. CDR3 DNA sequence: TGTGCCAGCAGTCCCGGTGGGGGGGCAGCTGGGGCCAACGTCCTGACTTTC.

A few counts support this clonotype. The V call is TRBV7-9, the J call TRBJ2-3; D might be TRBD1 (6 bases). The CDR3 loop spans 14 amino acids. Germline V CDR1 and CDR2: SEHNR, FQNEAQ (reference sequence). V was cut by 8 bases and J by 1 base, with 13 bases left in between. The CDR3 sequence: CASPPGVGTDTQYF. CDR3 nucleotide sequence: TGTGCCAGCCCGCCAGGGGTGGGCACAGATACGCAGTATTTT.

This clonotype was detected only a few times. The V and J genes are TRBV25-1 and TRBJ1-2; D gene unclear. CDR1 is MGHDK, CDR2 SYGVNS, per germline. Trimming removed 4 bases from V and 0 bases from J, with 15 bases in between. There are 16 residues in the CDR3. The DNA of the CDR3 is TGTGCCAGCAGTGTCCCCCCCGTTAGGACTAACTATGGCTACACCTTC. Protein: CASSVPPVRTNYGYTF.

Only a few counts were recorded for this clonotype. The CDR3 sequence: CASSGAGNGGTDTQYF. CDR3 nucleotide sequence: TGTGCCAGCAGCGGAGCGGGAAACGGCGGCACAGATACGCAGTATTTT. J is TRBJ2-3 and V is TRBV9, with 7 bases identical to TRBD2. Germline trimming cut 3 bases from V and 1 base from J; bases unmatched to any gene: 8. The CDR3 has 16 amino acids. Germline CDR1 and CDR2: SGDLS and YYNGEE. Full variable domain (rest looked up from reference TRBV9 and TRBJ2-3): DSGVTQTPKHLITATGQRVTLRCSPRSGDLSVYWYQQSLDQGLQFLIQYYNGEERAKGNILERFSAQQFPDLHSELNLSSLELGDSALYFCASSGAGNGGTDTQYFGPGTRLTVL.

This clonotype appeared many times. The chain recombines TRBV25-1 with TRBJ2-5, with D possibly being TRBD1 (6 bases). With 6 bases removed from V and 3 bases from J, the gap between germline ends came to 14 bases. There are 14 residues in the CDR3. CDR1 and CDR2 (germline): MGHDK, SYGVNS. In DNA form, the CDR3 reads TGTGCCAGCAGCTTACAGGGAAGGAAAGAGACCCAGTACTTC. Its protein product is CASSLQGRKETQYF.

This chain uses TRBV4-1 with TRBJ1-1; weak D call: TRBD1 (6 bases). This CDR3 comprises 16 residues. Germline V CDR1 and CDR2: MGHRA, YSYEKL. Deletions cut 2 bases from V and 1 base from J, with 14 bases between. In DNA form, the CDR3 reads TGCGCCAGCAGCCAAACACCGGGACACTCGAACACTGAAGCTTTCTTT. The encoded protein is CASSQTPGHSNTEAFF.

This clonotype was found many times. The chain uses TRBV20-1 and TRBJ1-2, with a possible D match to TRBD1 (5 bases). The CDR3 spans 16 residues. The germline V gene encodes CDR1 DFQATT and CDR2 SNEGSKA (reference sequence). Between the trimmed V and J ends, which lost 3 bases and 1 base, there was a span of 18 bases. The chain's CDR3 is CSARSLGAPSNYGYTF. DNA of the CDR3: TGCAGTGCTAGGTCACTAGGGGCGCCGAGTAACTATGGCTACACCTTC.

This clonotype was seen only a few times. The genes are TRBV7-8 and TRBJ2-3, with 9 bases matching TRBD1. V dropped 7 bases and J dropped 0; count of bases not matched to a gene: 5. The CDR3 consists of 15 residues. Germline CDR1 is SGHVS and CDR2 is FQNEAQ. The CDR3 is CASNQQGASTDTQYF. The CDR3 DNA sequence: TGTGCCAGCAACCAACAGGGGGCTAGCACAGATACGCAGTATTTT.

This clonotype was observed a handful of times. This rearrangement joins TRBV4-2 to TRBJ1-1; TRBD1 is a possible D gene (6 bases). This CDR3 is built from 15 residues. Germline V gene sequence: CDR1 LGHNA, CDR2 YNFKEQ. Trimming shortened V by 8 bases and J by 0 bases, and 16 bases separated the two germline ends. CDR3 bases: TGTGCCAGCTCCCGACCCGACAGGATGAACACTGAAGCTTTCTTT. Protein sequence: CASSRPDRMNTEAFF.

This clonotype showed up just a few times. The V gene is TRBV9, the J gene TRBJ2-3; 10 bases match TRBD2. V lost 3 bases and J lost 1; bases outside the gene matches: 5. This CDR3 contains 16 residues. CDR1 is SGDLS and CDR2 is YYNGEE in the germline V gene. The CDR3 DNA reads as TGTGCCAGCAGCGCCGGGACTAGCGAGCGCACAGATACGCAGTATTTT. This encodes CASSAGTSERTDTQYF. The full variable domain, its missing parts supplied by reference TRBV9 and TRBJ2-3, is DSGVTQTPKHLITATGQRVTLRCSPRSGDLSVYWYQQSLDQGLQFLIQYYNGEERAKGNILERFSAQQFPDLHSELNLSSLELGDSALYFCASSAGTSERTDTQYFGPGTRLTVL.

This clonotype showed up many times. The J gene is TRBJ1-1, the V gene TRBV3-1; D unclear. Germline-derived CDR1 and CDR2 are LGHDT and YNNKEL (reference sequence). Trimming removed 4 bases at V and 0 bases at J, with 9 bases between. This CDR3 region has 14 residues. CDR3 protein: CASSPAGMNTEAFF. For the CDR3, the DNA is TGTGCCAGCAGCCCTGCAGGCATGAACACTGAAGCTTTCTTT.

This clonotype was seen more than once but under ten times. The chain links TRBV6-5 to TRBJ2-1, with 9 bases that match TRBD1. The J segment lost 6 bases and the V segment lost 2 bases, leaving 5 bases of the junction unmatched. Germline CDR1 is MNHEY and CDR2 is SVGAGI. CDR3 length: 15 amino acids. CDR3 DNA: TGTGCCAGCAGTTACGGGACAGGGAGGAGCAATGAGCAGTTCTTC. Encoded protein: CASSYGTGRSNEQFF.

J is TRBJ2-7 and V is TRBV11-2; TRBD1 matches at 10 bases. V trimming: 5 bases; J trimming: 5 bases; junction bases outside the gene matches: 9. Germline V lookup: CDR1 SGHAT, CDR2 FQNNGV. The CDR3 consists of 15 residues. This CDR3 is CASSLRQGAVDEQYF. CDR3 in DNA: TGTGCCAGCAGCCTACGACAGGGGGCTGTTGACGAGCAGTACTTC.

This clonotype has just a few counts. CDR3 residues: CASSGGTSGNYNEQFF. As DNA, the CDR3 is TGTGCCAGCAGTGGGGGGACTAGCGGGAACTACAATGAGCAGTTCTTC. V usage is TRBV12-3 or TRBV12-4 and J usage is TRBJ2-1, with 13 positions matching TRBD2. The CDR3 length is 16 residues. The junction had 4 bases not matched to a gene; V was cut back by 5 bases and J by 3 bases.